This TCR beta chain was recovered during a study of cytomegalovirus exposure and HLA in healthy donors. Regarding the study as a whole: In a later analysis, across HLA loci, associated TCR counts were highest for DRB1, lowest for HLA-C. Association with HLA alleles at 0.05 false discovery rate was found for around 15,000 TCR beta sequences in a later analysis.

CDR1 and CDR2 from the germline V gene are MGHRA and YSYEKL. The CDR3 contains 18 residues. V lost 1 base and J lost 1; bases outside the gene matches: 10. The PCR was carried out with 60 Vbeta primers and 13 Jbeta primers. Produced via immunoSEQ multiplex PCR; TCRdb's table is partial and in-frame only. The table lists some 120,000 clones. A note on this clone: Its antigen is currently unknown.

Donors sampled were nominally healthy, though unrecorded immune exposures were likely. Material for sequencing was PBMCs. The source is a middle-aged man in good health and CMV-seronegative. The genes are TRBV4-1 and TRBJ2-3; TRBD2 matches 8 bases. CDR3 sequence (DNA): TGCGCCAGCAGCCAAGTGTGGAGCGGGAGCGGGGGCACAGATACGCAGTATTTT. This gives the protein CASSQVWSGSGGTDTQYF.